The 32 T cell receptor beta chains in this list originate from one sample, sequenced in a study of shared clonotypes between healthy human individuals. Sequenced by immunoSEQ multiplex PCR; TCRdb stores in-frame clones only, minus some. This sample carries about 990,000 clones, roughly 74% of them seen once, and the ten largest clones take 0.6% to 0.7%. Sequences were obtained from memory CD4+ T cells from PBMCs. Documented subset: CD45RA-negative fraction. These receptors were collected from a man aged 18 to 30 in good health. Some clones in this sample may be carry-over from other donors' samples.

The J gene is TRBJ2-7, the V gene TRBV14, with 8 bases lining up with TRBD2. V lost 4 bases to trimming and J lost 7 bases; unmatched junction nucleotides: 15. The V gene's germline CDR1 is SGHDN and CDR2 FVKESK. The CDR3 has 16 amino acids. The CDR3 region has the DNA TGTGCCAGCAGCCTCCAAAGCGGGACTAGAAGGGGGGAGCAGTACTTC. It encodes CASSLQSGTRRGEQYF.

The CDR3 reads CASSYLQGSNQPQHF. The CDR3 DNA follows: TGTGCCAGCAGCTACCTACAGGGAAGCAATCAGCCCCAGCATTTT. The chain carries TRBV5-5 and TRBJ1-5; TRBD1 might be the D (6 bases). CDR3 size: 15 residues. The germline CDR1 and CDR2 sequences are SGHKS and YYEKEE (reference sequence). V lost 3 bases and J lost 1, with 11 bases in between.

The chain joins TRBV9 to TRBJ2-7; 8 nucleotides align to TRBD1. Per germline, CDR1 SGDLS and CDR2 YYNGEE. This CDR3 contains 15 residues. V lost 4 bases and J lost 2; bases outside the gene matches: 8. The CDR3, as DNA: TGTGCCAGCAGCACTGGACAGGGCACTCCCTACGAGCAGTACTTC. Its translation is CASSTGQGTPYEQYF.

The chain employs TRBV28 and TRBJ1-2, with D tentatively TRBD1 (5 bases). The V end was cut by 9 bases, the J end by 0 bases, with 14 bases between. CDR3 length equals 14 residues. Germline values: CDR1 MDHEN, CDR2 SYDVKM. The CDR3 nucleotides are TGTGCCAGTTTTCCGACAGCAGCTAACTATGGCTACACCTTC. It yields the protein CASFPTAANYGYTF.

The chain is built from TRBV27 and TRBJ2-1; the D gene is possibly TRBD1 (5 bases). V was clipped by 6 bases and J by 8 bases, with 14 bases between them. Germline CDR1 is MNHEY and CDR2 is SMNVEV (reference sequence). The CDR3 runs to 13 residues. The CDR3 sequence: CASRRQGKDEQFF. The CDR3 nucleotides read TGTGCCAGCAGACGGCAGGGAAAGGATGAGCAGTTCTTC.

The V and J genes are TRBV6-6 and TRBJ2-3; 7 nucleotides agree with TRBD2. Germline V lookup: CDR1 MNHNY, CDR2 SVGAGI (reference sequence). This CDR3 has 13 amino acids. Trimming at V came to 8 bases and at J to 5 bases, leaving 7 bases not matched to a gene. This CDR3 reads CASAPAGVDTQYF. As DNA, the CDR3 is TGTGCCAGCGCCCCGGCGGGAGTAGATACGCAGTATTTT.

This rearrangement joins TRBV6-5 to TRBJ2-7, with D possibly matching TRBD1 (5 bases). V lost 5 bases and J lost 2, with 13 bases in between. Germline values: CDR1 MNHEY, CDR2 SVGAGI. This CDR3 has 14 amino acids. CDR3 region: CASSRQGSTYEQYF. The CDR3, as DNA: TGTGCCAGCAGTCGGCAGGGTTCAACCTACGAGCAGTACTTC.

Details on this clone: A much larger clone differs by one base, so this may be a read error. Other DNA variants within this sample encode the same CDR3. The CDR3 is CASNPKGQGVRGYTF. The CDR3 DNA sequence: TGTGCCAGCAATCCCAAGGGACAGGGAGTACGAGGCTACACCTTC. This chain joins TRBV6-5 and TRBJ1-2, with TRBD1 matching 9 bases. Germline loops: CDR1 MNHEY, CDR2 SVGAGI. The CDR3 sequence is 15 residues long. The V gene end was trimmed by 7 bases and the J gene end by 8 bases; junction bases not matched to a gene: 14.

The chain has TRBV29-1 and TRBJ1-2, with unresolved D. This CDR3 has 13 amino acids. Trimming pared 6 bases from V and 1 base from J, leaving 12 bases between. The germline V gene has CDR1 SQVTM and CDR2 ANQGSEA. In DNA form, the CDR3 reads TGCAGCGTCCCCCCGGACGGTAACTATGGCTACACCTTC. Its translation: CSVPPDGNYGYTF.

The rearrangement joins TRBV4-3 to TRBJ2-7; a weak D match, TRBD2 (6 bases). Germline assignment: CDR1 LGHNA and CDR2 YSLEER. Trimming removed 1 base from V and 6 bases from J, with 10 bases in between. CDR3 size: 13 residues. The CDR3 bases are TGCGCCAGCAGCCAAGGTAGGGGAGGCGAGCAGTACTTC. This gives the protein CASSQGRGGEQYF.

This clone was detected once. The rearrangement joins TRBV7-9 to TRBJ2-1; TRBD2 agrees at 12 bases. The CDR3 covers 15 residues. V shed 0 bases, J shed 7 bases, and the junction held 1 base outside the gene matches. Germline lookup yields CDR1 SEHNR and CDR2 FQNEAQ (reference sequence). For the CDR3, the DNA is TGTGCCAGCAGCTTAGCCGGGACTAGCGGGAATGAGCAGTTCTTC. Encoded protein: CASSLAGTSGNEQFF.

This chain's CDR3 is CASSRGTASYEQYF. The CDR3 nucleotides are TGTGCCAGTAGCCGAGGGACAGCTTCCTACGAGCAGTACTTC. V gene TRBV19 combines with J gene TRBJ2-7; 7 bases are a match to TRBD1. This CDR3 spans 14 amino acids. Germline V gives CDR1 LNHDA, CDR2 SQIVND (reference sequence). V lost 6 bases and J lost 1; bases outside the gene matches: 6.

CDR3 region: CSARRGLYTF. The CDR3 coding sequence is TGCAGTGCTAGGAGGGGTCTCTACACCTTC. The genes are TRBV20-1 and TRBJ1-2, with D maybe TRBD1 (5 bases). V was shortened by 3 bases and J by 10 bases, with 9 bases between the two germline ends. The CDR3 length is 10 residues. The germline V gene has CDR1 DFQATT and CDR2 SNEGSKA (reference sequence).

The V and J genes are TRBV30 and TRBJ2-1; TRBD2 matches at 7 bases. V shed 8 bases, J shed 3 bases, and the junction held 10 bases outside the gene matches. Germline CDR1 reads GTSNPN; CDR2 reads SVGIG (reference sequence). This CDR3 contains 14 residues. In DNA form, the CDR3 reads TGTGCCGCTAATAGGGCTAGCGGCTACAATGAGCAGTTCTTC. Amino acid sequence: CAANRASGYNEQFF. The entire variable domain, with the rest obtained from reference TRBV30 and TRBJ2-1, is as follows: SQTIHQWPATLVQPVGSPLSLECTVEGTSNPNLYWYRQAAGRGLQLLFYSVGIGQISSEVPQNLSASRPQDRQFILSSKKLLLSDSGFYLCAANRASGYNEQFFGPGTRLTVL.

The rearrangement uses TRBV19 and TRBJ2-7; 13 positions match TRBD2. The CDR3 runs 16 residues. The germline gives CDR1 LNHDA, CDR2 SQIVND (reference sequence). With V trimmed by 6 bases and J by 4 bases, 9 bases remained unmatched. CDR3 amino acids: CASRGLAGHRGYEQYF. The CDR3 bases are TGTGCCAGTAGGGGACTAGCGGGGCACCGTGGATACGAGCAGTACTTC.

This chain uses TRBV2 with TRBJ2-5; 9 bases line up with TRBD2. This CDR3 has 17 amino acids. The junction had 12 bases not matched to a gene; V was cut back by 4 bases and J by 3 bases. Germline loops: CDR1 SNHLY, CDR2 FYNNEI. CDR3 coding DNA: TGTGCCAGCAGTGTATTAGGGCGCGGGAGGGCCAAAGAGACCCAGTACTTC. This encodes CASSVLGRGRAKETQYF.

In this sample, this clone turned up many times. Other nucleotide sequences in the sample specify the same CDR3. The rearrangement joins TRBV6-1 to TRBJ1-1, with unresolved D. The CDR3 sequence is 13 residues long. V lost 7 bases and J 3 bases, leaving 12 bases between the germline ends. From germline, CDR1 is MNHNS and CDR2 SASEGT. The CDR3 DNA is TGTGCCAGCAAGTCCCGTTCGGACACTGAAGCTTTCTTT. Translated, it gives CASKSRSDTEAFF.

The CDR3 DNA follows: TGCGCCAGCAGCCAACTTGTCGGGAACACAGATACGCAGTATTTT. It yields the protein CASSQLVGNTDTQYF. V gene TRBV4-3 combines with J gene TRBJ2-3; a possible D gene is TRBD2 (5 bases). The germline gives CDR1 LGHNA, CDR2 YSLEER. V lost 2 bases, J lost 2 bases, and 11 bases lay in between. This CDR3 is built from 15 residues.

This rearrangement joins TRBV28 to TRBJ1-1; D not resolved. Between the trimmed V and J ends, which lost 6 bases and 0 bases, there was a span of 11 bases. This CDR3 contains 14 residues. Germline CDR1 MDHEN, CDR2 SYDVKM. This CDR3 reads CASSLPDLNTEAFF. CDR3 sequence (DNA): TGTGCCAGCAGCCTCCCGGATTTGAACACTGAAGCTTTCTTT.

The chain is built from TRBV6-5 and TRBJ2-7; 8 bases fit TRBD1. V shed 3 bases, J shed 4 bases, and the junction held 8 bases outside the gene matches. The length of the CDR3 is 15 residues. CDR1 MNHEY and CDR2 SVGAGI come from the germline V gene. This CDR3 reads CASSYHQGALYEQYF. The CDR3 DNA is TGTGCCAGCAGTTATCACCAGGGGGCCCTATACGAGCAGTACTTC.

The CDR3 loop is CASSSTPEKLFF. CDR3 DNA: TGTGCCAGCAGTTCCACACCTGAAAAACTGTTTTTT. The chain combines TRBV2 with TRBJ1-4; no reliable D call. The germline V gene encodes CDR1 SNHLY and CDR2 FYNNEI. This CDR3 region has 12 residues. V lost 5 bases to trimming and J lost 7 bases, with 8 bases between them.

This clone was observed a handful of times. Within the sample, other DNA sequences also encode this same CDR3. The chain is built from TRBV18 and TRBJ2-1, with unresolved D. Germline loops: CDR1 KGHSH, CDR2 LQKENI. V lost 2 bases and J lost 5, with 4 bases in between. This CDR3 is built from 12 residues. This CDR3 reads CASSPRDNEQFF. CDR3 bases: TGTGCCAGCTCACCAAGAGACAATGAGCAGTTCTTC. The variable domain in full, with the rest retrieved from reference TRBV18 and TRBJ2-1, is NAGVMQNPRHLVRRRGQEARLRCSPMKGHSHVYWYRQLPEEGLKFMVYLQKENIIDESGMPKERFSAEFPKEGPSILRIQQVVRGDSAAYFCASSPRDNEQFFGPGTRLTVL.

The V gene is TRBV6-5, the J gene TRBJ2-4; 13 bases agree with TRBD2. The V segment lost 0 bases and the J segment 6 bases; nucleotides outside the gene matches: 2. This CDR3 comprises 16 residues. Germline V lookup: CDR1 MNHEY, CDR2 SVGAGI. The CDR3 loop reads CASSYSLAGGLNIQYF. CDR3 in DNA: TGTGCCAGCAGTTACTCACTAGCGGGAGGGCTAAACATTCAGTACTTC.

This chain joins TRBV5-1 and TRBJ2-2; possibly TRBD2 for D (6 bases). Per the germline V gene, CDR1 is SGHRS and CDR2 is YFSETQ. CDR3 length: 14 residues. Trimming pared 5 bases from V and 6 bases from J, leaving 14 bases between. CDR3 sequence (DNA): TGCGCCAGCAGGGGGGACTCCGGGCCCGGGGAGCTGTTTTTT. This gives the protein CASRGDSGPGELFF. Drawing the rest from reference TRBV5-1 and TRBJ2-2, the complete variable domain is KAGVTQTPRYLIKTRGQQVTLSCSPISGHRSVSWYQQTPGQGLQFLFEYFSETQRNKGNFPGRFSGRQFSNSRSEMNVSTLELGDSALYLCASRGDSGPGELFFGEGSRLTVL.

The J gene is TRBJ2-5, the V gene TRBV11-3; 7 bases line up with TRBD1. The CDR3 is 14 residues long. The germline CDR1 and CDR2 sequences are SGHNT and YENEEA. Trimming took 5 bases from V and 4 from J; bases not matched to a gene: 7. CDR3 in DNA: TGTGCCAGCAGCCCCAGGGGGATGGTAGAGACCCAGTACTTC. This gives the protein CASSPRGMVETQYF.

As regards this clone: This sequence may be a read error, since a much larger clone differs from it by one base. Distinct nucleotide sequences in the sample also encode this CDR3. The chain joins TRBV11-2 to TRBJ1-3; D uncertain. Germline V gene sequence: CDR1 SGHAT, CDR2 FQNNGV. The CDR3 is 14 amino acids. Trimming removed 0 bases from V and 0 bases from J, with 3 bases in between. CDR3 sequence reads: CASSLDSSGNTIYF. CDR3 DNA: TGTGCCAGCAGCTTAGACAGCTCTGGAAACACCATATATTTT.

V usage is TRBV5-1 and J usage is TRBJ2-7; no clear D. The CDR3 covers 13 residues. V lost 3 bases to trimming and J lost 2 bases, with 9 bases between them. Germline V gene lookup returns CDR1 SGHRS and CDR2 YFSETQ. CDR3 DNA sequence: TGCGCCAGCAGCTCAGTTCCCCCCTACGAGCAGTACTTC. Its translation: CASSSVPPYEQYF. The variable domain in full, with the rest retrieved from reference TRBV5-1 and TRBJ2-7, is KAGVTQTPRYLIKTRGQQVTLSCSPISGHRSVSWYQQTPGQGLQFLFEYFSETQRNKGNFPGRFSGRQFSNSRSEMNVSTLELGDSALYLCASSSVPPYEQYFGPGTRLTVT.

This clone was detected once. This rearrangement joins TRBV2 to TRBJ1-2, with D possibly TRBD1 on 5 matching bases. V was cut by 6 bases and J by 3 bases, with 14 bases left in between. CDR3 size: 14 residues. Germline V lookup: CDR1 SNHLY, CDR2 FYNNEI. The DNA for the CDR3 is TGTGCCAGCAGCGTAGGGACCGGGGACTATGGCTACACCTTC. It translates to CASSVGTGDYGYTF.

The CDR3 reads CASRQGWRETQYF. In DNA form, the CDR3 reads TGTGCCAGCAGACAGGGCTGGCGGGAGACCCAGTACTTC. The rearrangement links TRBV5-8 to TRBJ2-5; D perhaps matches TRBD1 (6 bases). The CDR3 totals 13 residues. The germline gives CDR1 SGHTS, CDR2 YDEGEE. V lost 5 bases and J 5 bases, leaving 13 bases between the germline ends.

This clone was counted a few times. The chain is built from TRBV7-9 and TRBJ1-1; no reliable D call. This CDR3 spans 14 amino acids. The V gene lost 3 bases and the J gene lost 7 bases, with 15 bases spanning the gap. Germline CDR1 is SEHNR and CDR2 is FQNEAQ (reference sequence). CDR3 loop: CASSFWGDESEAFF. The CDR3, as DNA: TGTGCCAGCAGCTTCTGGGGAGATGAGAGTGAAGCTTTCTTT. The full variable domain, its missing parts supplied by reference TRBV7-9 and TRBJ1-1, is DTGVSQNPRHKITKRGQNVTFRCDPISEHNRLYWYRQTLGQGPEFLTYFQNEAQLEKSRLLSDRFSAERPKGSFSTLEIQRTEQGDSAMYLCASSFWGDESEAFFGQGTRLTVV.

This clone was counted only a few times. The chain combines TRBV5-1 with TRBJ2-1; 9 positions match TRBD1. CDR3 length: 15 residues. Losses at the gene ends were 1 base for V and 5 bases for J; bases not matched to a gene: 4. The germline V gene encodes CDR1 SGHRS and CDR2 YFSETQ. CDR3 amino acids: CASSLTGQGNNEQFF. The CDR3 DNA reads TGCGCCAGCAGCTTGACGGGACAGGGTAACAATGAGCAGTTCTTC.

This clone came up a few times. This chain joins TRBV6-5 and TRBJ2-7; perhaps TRBD1 as D (5 bases). CDR3 length: 15 amino acids. V lost 6 bases, J lost 7 bases, and 22 bases lay in between. Germline loops: CDR1 MNHEY, CDR2 SVGAGI. Here the CDR3 reads CASSPVWAGPSEQYF. The CDR3 DNA reads TGTGCCAGCAGCCCCGTGTGGGCAGGGCCGTCAGAGCAGTACTTC.